One T cell receptor beta chain is described in this entry. The method was immunoSEQ multiplex PCR; TCRdb's version includes in-frame clones alone and lacks a portion of them. The sample includes about 1.1 million clones, roughly 80% of them seen just once. The data were taken from a study of shared clonotypes between healthy human individuals. Trimming pared 4 bases from V and 2 bases from J, leaving 12 bases between. This CDR3 is built from 14 residues. Germline V gene data show CDR1 as MNHNS and CDR2 as SASEGT. The clonotype originates from a man aged 18 to 30 in good health. Some clones in this sample may be carry-over from other donors' samples. Specimen: memory CD4+ T cells from PBMCs. Subset described: CD45RA-negative fraction. This rearrangement joins TRBV6-1 to TRBJ2-7; TRBD2 might be the D (6 bases). CDR3 in amino acids: CASSGGTVTYEQYF. The DNA of the CDR3 is TGTGCCAGCAGTGGAGGGACTGTTACCTACGAGCAGTACTTC.